This passage covers 20 T cell receptor beta chains from one sample sequenced in a study of blood T cell repertoires in COVID-19. TCRdb's table, derived via immunoSEQ multiplex PCR, lists solely in-frame clones and lacks some. Among 25,000 to 35,000 clones, more than 65% were seen once, and the ten largest hold more than 15%. Material: peripheral blood. Receptors originate from a woman aged 55-70 years with acute or convalescent COVID-19.

The rearrangement uses TRBV9 and TRBJ2-5, with D possibly TRBD1 on 6 matching bases. V was pared by 3 bases and J by 1 base, with 10 bases between. Germline lookup yields CDR1 SGDLS and CDR2 YYNGEE. The CDR3 consists of 14 residues. In DNA, the CDR3 is TGTGCCAGCAGCGCTACAGGGACCCAAGAGACCCAGTACTTC. Protein product: CASSATGTQETQYF.

This clone was seen more than once but under ten times. The chain couples TRBV5-1 to TRBJ1-1, with D unclear. The V and J ends lost 3 bases and 7 bases respectively, with 13 bases between them. This CDR3 is 13 amino acids long. The germline V gene encodes CDR1 SGHRS and CDR2 YFSETQ. This CDR3 is CASSSEGGDEAFF. Written as DNA, the CDR3 is TGCGCCAGCAGCTCAGAAGGCGGGGATGAAGCTTTCTTT.

The chain has TRBV27 and TRBJ1-2, with D tentatively TRBD1 (5 bases). CDR1 is MNHEY, CDR2 SMNVEV, per germline (reference sequence). CDR3 length: 15 residues. V lost 1 base and J lost 8, with 17 bases in between. The CDR3 region has the DNA TGTGCCAGCAGTTTATTGGGCAGGGCTTTAAAAGGCTACACCTTC. Translating it yields CASSLLGRALKGYTF.

The chain employs TRBV5-6 and TRBJ2-5; TRBD1 aligns across 7 bases. Trimming cost V 1 base and J 1 base; bases outside gene matches: 1. The CDR3 consists of 14 residues. Per germline, CDR1 SGHDT and CDR2 YYEEEE. The CDR3 nucleotides read TGTGCCAGCAGCTTGACAGGGGCCCAAGAGACCCAGTACTTC. Protein product: CASSLTGAQETQYF.

The chain joins TRBV28 to TRBJ1-1, with D unclear. CDR1 is MDHEN and CDR2 is SYDVKM in the germline V gene. The CDR3 consists of 14 residues. V was cut by 2 bases and J by 0 bases, with 7 bases left in between. The CDR3 region is CASSLPRVNTEAFF. The CDR3 DNA is TGTGCCAGCAGTTTACCCCGCGTGAACACTGAAGCTTTCTTT.

This clone has only one observation. This rearrangement joins TRBV19 to TRBJ2-3; TRBD1 matches at 7 bases. Germline V gene lookup returns CDR1 LNHDA and CDR2 SQIVND (reference sequence). This CDR3 comprises 14 residues. J was trimmed by 1 base and V by 2 bases; bases with no gene match: 0. This chain's CDR3 is CASSIQGGTDTQYF. Here the CDR3 DNA reads TGTGCCAGTAGTATACAGGGGGGCACAGATACGCAGTATTTT.

The chain joins TRBV2 to TRBJ2-3; D possibly corresponds to TRBD1 (6 bases). CDR1 is SNHLY and CDR2 is FYNNEI in the germline V gene. This CDR3 has 15 amino acids. V lost 6 bases and J lost 2, with 15 bases in between. The DNA for the CDR3 is TGTGCCAGCAGCCAAGACAGGACCTCCACAGATACGCAGTATTTT. Protein: CASSQDRTSTDTQYF.

The chain couples TRBV23-1 to TRBJ2-7; tentatively, D is TRBD1 (6 bases). TRBV23-1 is labeled an ORF, and its function is uncertain. Trimming shortened V by 10 bases and J by 3 bases, and 19 bases separated the two germline ends. This CDR3 region has 14 residues. DNA of the CDR3: TGCGCCACCCTTAACTCGGGACATCTCTACGAGCAGTACTTC. It translates to CATLNSGHLYEQYF.

V and J are TRBV3-1 (or the pseudogene TRBV3-2) and TRBJ1-5; D remains unclear. The CDR3 length is 13 residues. Trimming took off 5 bases at V and 3 bases at J, with 8 bases between the two ends. Germline CDR1 is LGHDT and CDR2 is YNNKEL (reference sequence). Written as DNA, the CDR3 is TGTGCCAGCAGCATACGGGACAATCAGCCCCAGCATTTT. This gives the protein CASSIRDNQPQHF.

V gene TRBV28 combines with J gene TRBJ2-2; no definite D call. From germline, CDR1 is MDHEN and CDR2 SYDVKM. The CDR3 runs to 12 residues. V was pared by 1 base and J by 5 bases, with 2 bases between. The CDR3 sequence is CASSLLTGELFF. In nucleotides, the CDR3 is TGTGCCAGCAGTTTATTAACCGGGGAGCTGTTTTTT.

V is TRBV9 and J is TRBJ1-1; TRBD1 agrees at 7 bases. V shed 4 bases and J 1 base; nucleotides not matched to a gene: 7. The germline CDR1 and CDR2 sequences are SGDLS and YYNGEE. CDR3 length equals 15 residues. The CDR3 loop reads CASSPAGTENTEAFF. The CDR3 region has the DNA TGTGCCAGCAGCCCTGCCGGGACAGAGAACACTGAAGCTTTCTTT.

This rearrangement joins TRBV5-6 to TRBJ1-5; D unresolved. The germline V and J ends were trimmed by 0 bases and 0 bases, with 7 bases remaining between them. Germline-derived CDR1 and CDR2 are SGHDT and YYEEEE. The length of the CDR3 is 15 residues. CDR3 amino acids: CASSLGTNSNQPQHF. For the CDR3, the DNA is TGTGCCAGCAGCTTGGGCACAAATAGCAATCAGCCCCAGCATTTT.

This clone came up a few times. The rearrangement joins TRBV7-9 to TRBJ1-6; no clear D gene. This CDR3 spans 13 amino acids. V lost 1 base and J lost 7, with 5 bases in between. Germline lookup yields CDR1 SEHNR and CDR2 FQNEAQ (reference sequence). The CDR3 reads CASSLGQNSPLHF. CDR3 in DNA: TGTGCCAGCAGCTTAGGGCAGAATTCACCCCTCCACTTT.

The chain links TRBV6-5 to TRBJ1-1; D not resolved. The germline V gene encodes CDR1 MNHEY and CDR2 SVGAGI. Trimming took 6 bases from V and 4 from J, leaving 9 bases between them. This CDR3 has 12 residues. In nucleotides, the CDR3 is TGTGCCAGCAGCCGCGGTCCCACTGAAGCTTTCTTT. Its protein product is CASSRGPTEAFF.

The J gene is TRBJ1-6, the V gene TRBV30; TRBD1 aligns across 8 bases. CDR1 and CDR2 (germline): GTSNPN, SVGIG (reference sequence). This CDR3 has 14 amino acids. After removal of 3 bases from V and 14 bases from J, the junction contained 12 bases not matched to a gene. The DNA for the CDR3 is TGTGCCTGGAGGAGGGAGGACAGGGCCCCATCCCTCCACTTT. Translated, it gives CAWRREDRAPSLHF.

The V gene is TRBV7-6, the J gene TRBJ1-6, with TRBD1 matching 11 bases. CDR1 SGHVS and CDR2 FNYEAQ come from the germline V gene. CDR3 length: 16 amino acids. With V trimmed by 3 bases and J by 9 bases, 7 bases remained unmatched. The CDR3 sequence is CASSLIPGQGGSPLHF. CDR3 bases: TGTGCCAGCAGCTTGATTCCGGGACAGGGGGGTTCACCCCTCCACTTT.

V gene TRBV27 combines with J gene TRBJ2-1; 14 bases are shared with TRBD2. Trimming removed 5 bases from V and 7 bases from J; junction bases left unmatched: 4. This CDR3 region has 15 residues. Germline V gene sequence: CDR1 MNHEY, CDR2 SMNVEV (reference sequence). In nucleotides, the CDR3 is TGTGCCAGCAGTCCCGGGACTAGCGGGGGAAATGAGCAGTTCTTC. Protein sequence: CASSPGTSGGNEQFF.

The gene calls are TRBV24-1 and TRBJ1-1; 12 positions agree with TRBD1. The CDR3 loop spans 17 amino acids. Germline CDR1 is KGHDR and CDR2 is SFDVKD. V lost 4 bases, J lost 5 bases, and 10 bases stayed unmatched. This CDR3 reads CATSDSPGQGARTEAFF. CDR3 coding DNA: TGTGCCACCAGTGACTCACCGGGACAGGGGGCTAGGACTGAAGCTTTCTTT.

The gene calls are TRBV28 and TRBJ1-2, with 7 bases lining up with TRBD1. CDR1 MDHEN and CDR2 SYDVKM come from the germline V gene. Trimming took 9 bases from V and 7 from J; bases not matched to a gene: 11. This CDR3 is built from 13 residues. The CDR3 region is CASKTPRGPGYTF. CDR3 bases: TGTGCCAGTAAAACACCAAGGGGGCCTGGCTACACCTTC.

This clone was observed a single time. The CDR3 DNA is TGTGCCAGCAGCTTAAGGCGGGGCAATGAGCAGTTCTTC. Translation: CASSLRRGNEQFF. The chain has TRBV7-3 and TRBJ2-1; D may be TRBD2 (6 bases). There are 13 residues in the CDR3. V lost 1 base and J 6 bases, leaving 7 bases between the germline ends. Germline CDR1 SGHTA, CDR2 FQGTGA.